The sequence of this T cell receptor (beta chain) was determined in a study of post-analysis software for immune sequencing data. About the research overall: Several disease courses (relapsing-remitting, secondary progressive and progressive-relapsing) of multiple sclerosis were included.

Unique molecular identifiers featured in each of the TCR beta cDNA libraries. Starting from roughly 1.1 to 9.2 million T cells, the study yielded a few hundred thousand cDNA molecules. TCRdb called the PCR reads again in MiXCR, with one record for every CDR3 protein. The table shows over 300,000 distinct CDR3 sequences, with around 33% occurring only once. Points from the study as a whole: Elevated frequency relative to controls characterized 4 or 5 TRBV segments in patients, TRBV5-6, TRBV5-1 and TRBV20-1 among them.

V gave up 1 base and J gave up 6 bases; unmatched junction bases: 4. CDR1 is SGHRS, CDR2 YFSETQ, per germline. The CDR3 is 14 residues long. The sample holds many counts of this clonotype. As yet, its antigen is unknown. What was sequenced was blood. The source is a girl aged 5 to 17 with multiple sclerosis. The chain joins TRBV5-1 to TRBJ2-1; TRBD2 matches at 7 bases. CDR3 sequence: CASSLSLAVNEQFF. The CDR3 bases are TGCGCCAGCAGCTTGTCCCTAGCGGTCAATGAGCAGTTCTTC.